The sequence of this T cell receptor (beta chain) was determined in a study of blood T cell repertoires in COVID-19. In the study overall: Some COVID-19 samples were acute and others convalescent; all came from the United States, Italy and Spain.

Sequenced by immunoSEQ multiplex PCR; TCRdb stores in-frame clones only, minus some. The sample has 100,000 or so clones, 88% seen once. Trimming cost V 2 bases and J 3 bases, with 11 bases left between them. Germline V gives CDR1 MNHNY, CDR2 SVGAGI (reference sequence). CDR3 length: 15 residues. Sequenced input: peripheral blood. The gene calls are TRBV6-6 and TRBJ1-5; maybe TRBD1 (6 bases). This receptor was identified in a woman aged 55-75 years with acute or convalescent COVID-19. In DNA, the CDR3 is TGTGCCAGCAGTTACGTAGACAGGCTCAATCAGCCCCAGCATTTT. Protein sequence: CASSYVDRLNQPQHF.